The present entry profiles one TCR beta chain with its context. No cognate antigen has been identified for it. The input lacks base qualities; no much larger clone sits a single base away. These data come from a study of blood T cell repertoires in COVID-19 (dated by TCRdb to the early 2020s). In terms of the full investigation: The collaborator samples originated in the United States, Italy and Spain and spanned the acute and convalescent phases of COVID-19. The material from the prospective study consisted of cDNA or gDNA derived from T cells, B-cell-depleted T cells, or PBMCs. Subjects who had been exposed to COVID-19, were actively infected with it, or had recovered from it provided the deeply sampled blood TCRbeta repertoires that made up the dataset. A freely available public database, intended as a resource for researchers studying the immune response to SARS-CoV-2, is where the repertoires were released. Samples came from the ongoing ImmuneRACE study (first 160 participants) plus 1,254 subjects from 6 global collaborators. A de-identified subject ID, COVID-19 status, age in years and sex were almost always included in the sample metadata. Where available, HLA class I and class II types were taken from metadata supplied by the sample provider and were not determined by assay-based typing. The investigation overall reported the following: The amount of clinical and demographic metadata varied by source and participant and was provided uncurated.

The immunoSEQ Assay, a bias-controlled multiplex PCR, was used to amplify TCRbeta CDR3 regions from genomic DNA. As for the authors' bioinformatics: The number of nucleated cells in each sample was estimated by amplification of reference gene primers within the assay. To quantify the absolute abundance of each unique TCRbeta CDR3 rearrangement, sequence reads were collapsed and filtered. For each sample, productive Simpson clonality was calculated as the square root of Simpson's diversity index over productive rearrangements. Drawn from immuneACCESS, this table holds only the in-frame rearrangements with V and J called that TCRdb kept. Clones are partly lost; checked studies trace under half to an unresolved V gene and leave the rest unexplained. That table supplies the V and J calls and clone size; D and trimming were determined from the DNA. The sample data list 200,000 to 300,000 clones, and more than 75% of these were observed just once. About 5% of the sample is taken by the ten largest.

At one collaborating source in Seattle, patients were enrolled during active infection and were followed longitudinally through the course of disease. Collaborating institutions collected whole blood in K2EDTA tubes following their own protocols. For TCRbeta analysis, collaborators shipped samples in one of three forms: frozen whole blood, isolated PBMCs, or DNA extracted from either of those sample types. The sequencing sample was made of peripheral blood. The clonotype comes from an older woman with COVID-19, enrolled during active disease.

Here is the DNA: TGTGCCAGTAGCGACTCGAGAGGGTTTAGGACAGATACGCAGTATTTT. This yields the protein CASSDSRGFRTDTQYF. The sequence is built from TRBV19 and TRBJ2-3; 5 matching bases give a weak D call of TRBD2. The trim is 6 bases for V and 3 bases for J, with a gap of 19 bases between the germline ends. The germline V gene (reference sequence) supplies CDR1 LNHDA and CDR2 SQIVND. CDR3 length: 16 amino acids, cysteine to phenylalanine. The entry retains the CDR3 DNA only, 48 bases that are in frame from base 1.